Shown below are 12 T cell receptor beta chains from a single sample sequenced in a study of post-analysis software for immune sequencing data. General study results and limits: Roughly 5 TRBV segments were significantly more frequent in patients than in controls. TRBV5-6, TRBV5-1 and TRBV20-1 were among these segments.

No antigen has been identified for these receptors. Sequencing libraries made from TCR beta cDNA carried unique molecular identifiers. MiXCR was run by TCRdb on the PCR reads, yielding one entry per CDR3 protein. The data hold fewer than 850,000 distinct CDR3 sequences, with approximately 30% observed a single time. Material for sequencing was blood. These receptors were taken from a girl aged 10-17 years with multiple sclerosis.

The chain is built from TRBV20-1 and TRBJ2-1, with unresolved D. Germline values: CDR1 DFQATT, CDR2 SNEGSKA (reference sequence). With 2 bases removed from V and 8 bases from J, the gap between germline ends came to 7 bases. The length of the CDR3 is 11 residues. The CDR3 region is CSARPGDEQFF. CDR3 bases: TGCAGTGCTAGACCCGGAGATGAGCAGTTCTTC.

The CDR3, as DNA: TGTGCCAGCAGCTTAGCGTCGGGGGGCGGGAGTTATCAGCCCCAGCATTTT. Its translation is CASSLASGGGSYQPQHF. The chain carries TRBV7-2 and TRBJ1-5, with D possibly being TRBD1 (6 bases). The germline CDR1 and CDR2 sequences are SGHTA and FQGNSA. V dropped 0 bases and J dropped 5 bases, with 17 bases sitting between them. CDR3 length: 17 residues.

V usage is TRBV5-1 and J usage is TRBJ2-1; D unresolved. This CDR3 has 15 amino acids. Germline-derived CDR1 and CDR2 are SGHRS and YFSETQ. V was clipped by 0 bases and J by 2 bases, with 9 bases between them. CDR3 coding DNA: TGCGCCAGCAGCTTGGAGGCACTCACCTACAATGAGCAGTTCTTC. Amino acids: CASSLEALTYNEQFF.

The chain joins TRBV5-1 to TRBJ2-5; a possible D gene is TRBD2 (6 bases). The J call may be in error: the DNA end matches TRBJ2-7 better. The CDR3 covers 14 residues. The germline gives CDR1 SGHRS, CDR2 YFSETQ. The CDR3 DNA is TGCGCCAGCAGCTGGGGCCGGGACTCTTACGAGCAGTACTTC. This translates into CASSWGRDSYEQYF.

This chain uses TRBV24-1 with TRBJ2-1; 8 bases map to TRBD1. CDR1 KGHDR and CDR2 SFDVKD come from the germline V gene. V lost 4 bases and J lost 8; bases outside the gene matches: 12. The CDR3 covers 16 residues. The CDR3 nucleotides are TGTGCCACCAGTGAATCCGACAGGGGAAAGATCGATGAGCAGTTCTTC. It encodes CATSESDRGKIDEQFF.

The V gene is TRBV20-1, the J gene TRBJ2-7; D is ambiguous. Looked up from germline, CDR1 is DFQATT and CDR2 is SNEGSKA (reference sequence). The CDR3 loop spans 15 amino acids. Deletions cut 4 bases from V and 2 bases from J, with 18 bases between. In DNA, the CDR3 is TGCAGTGCTAACACCCAACGCCAGCGAACCTACGAGCAGTACTTC. Its translation is CSANTQRQRTYEQYF.

The J gene is TRBJ2-3, the V gene TRBV2; D gene unclear. The germline V gene encodes CDR1 SNHLY and CDR2 FYNNEI. There are 14 residues in the CDR3. Trimming pared 5 bases from V and 2 bases from J, leaving 11 bases between. The CDR3 DNA sequence: TGTGCCAGCAGTCTCAATCTCCCCACAGATACGCAGTATTTT. Encoded protein: CASSLNLPTDTQYF.

V gene TRBV7-2 combines with J gene TRBJ1-4; D remains unclear. Trimming left V 5 bases short and J 5 bases short, with 9 bases between. The CDR3 has 13 residues. Looked up from germline, CDR1 is SGHTA and CDR2 is FQGNSA. CDR3 amino acids: CASSLTPNEKLFF. The CDR3 nucleotides are TGTGCCAGCAGCCTAACTCCGAATGAAAAACTGTTTTTT.

The chain links TRBV7-9 to TRBJ2-3; possibly TRBD2 for D (5 bases). Germline CDR1 is SEHNR and CDR2 is FQNEAQ (reference sequence). The CDR3 length is 12 residues. Trimming took off 6 bases at V and 9 bases at J, with 13 bases between the two ends. Here the CDR3 DNA reads TGTGCCAGCAGGATGGAAAGAGGGACGCAGTATTTT. It is translated as CASRMERGTQYF.

The chain links TRBV6-5 to TRBJ1-1, with 12 bases fitting TRBD1. In germline, CDR1 is MNHEY, CDR2 SVGAGI. The J segment lost 4 bases and the V segment lost 2 bases, leaving 5 bases of the junction unmatched. The CDR3 loop spans 16 amino acids. The CDR3 sequence: CASSYPGQGAGTEAFF. The CDR3 DNA is TGTGCCAGCAGTTACCCGGGACAGGGGGCAGGCACTGAAGCTTTCTTT.

This chain connects TRBV28 to TRBJ2-3; TRBD1 matches 10 bases. The V segment lost 6 bases and the J segment 6 bases; nucleotides outside the gene matches: 12. The CDR3 loop spans 16 amino acids. Germline CDR1 and CDR2: MDHEN and SYDVKM. This CDR3 reads CASRGPGTGESDTQYF. CDR3 nucleotide sequence: TGTGCCAGCAGGGGACCCGGGACAGGGGAGTCCGATACGCAGTATTTT.

This clonotype appeared a few times. The J gene is TRBJ1-2, the V gene TRBV24-1, with 10 bases that match TRBD1. Germline loops: CDR1 KGHDR, CDR2 SFDVKD. The CDR3 length is 16 residues. With 4 bases clipped from V and 4 bases from J, the junction kept 8 bases outside the gene matches. In DNA form, the CDR3 reads TGTGCCACCAGTGAACGAACGGGACAGGGGCCCTATGGCTACACCTTC. Translated, it gives CATSERTGQGPYGYTF.